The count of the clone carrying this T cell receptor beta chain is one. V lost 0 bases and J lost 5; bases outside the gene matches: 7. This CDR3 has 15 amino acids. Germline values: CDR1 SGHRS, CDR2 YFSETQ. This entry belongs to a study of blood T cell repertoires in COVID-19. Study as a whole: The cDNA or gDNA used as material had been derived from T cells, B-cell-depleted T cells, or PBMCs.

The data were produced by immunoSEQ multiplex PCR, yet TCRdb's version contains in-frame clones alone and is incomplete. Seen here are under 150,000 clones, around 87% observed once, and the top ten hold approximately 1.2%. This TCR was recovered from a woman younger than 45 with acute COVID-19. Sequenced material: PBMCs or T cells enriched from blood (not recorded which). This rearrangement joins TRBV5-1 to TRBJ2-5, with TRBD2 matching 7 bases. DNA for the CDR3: TGCGCCAGCAGCTTGGCGGGGAGGGGAGCCGAGACCCAGTACTTC. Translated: CASSLAGRGAETQYF.